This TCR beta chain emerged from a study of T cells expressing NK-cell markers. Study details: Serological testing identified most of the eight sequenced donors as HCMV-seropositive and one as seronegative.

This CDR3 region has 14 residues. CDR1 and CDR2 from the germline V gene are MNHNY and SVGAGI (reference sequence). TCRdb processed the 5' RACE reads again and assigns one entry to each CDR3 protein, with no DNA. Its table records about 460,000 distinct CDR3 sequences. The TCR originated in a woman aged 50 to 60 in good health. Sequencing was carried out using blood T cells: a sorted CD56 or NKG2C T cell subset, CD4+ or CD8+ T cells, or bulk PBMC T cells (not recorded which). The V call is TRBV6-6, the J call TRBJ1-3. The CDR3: CASSYSIFGNTIYF.